The 18 T cell receptor beta chains presented below share a single source sample, sequenced in a study of blood T cell repertoires in COVID-19. Some clones are missing from TCRdb's copy, which holds only in-frame ones; the method was immunoSEQ multiplex PCR. This sample has around 50,000 clones, with over 85% found just once. What was sequenced was peripheral blood. These receptors all stem from a man between 65 and 85 years old with active COVID-19.

This sequence joins TRBV11-2 and TRBJ1-1, with D maybe TRBD1 (5 bases). CDR3 length: 14 residues. Trimming removed 3 bases from V and 1 base from J, with 9 bases in between. Germline V gives CDR1 SGHAT, CDR2 FQNNGV. Here the CDR3 DNA reads TGTGCCAGCAGCTTGACGGACAAGAACACTGAAGCTTTCTTT. Amino acids: CASSLTDKNTEAFF.

This clone came up once. The rearrangement joins TRBV6-5 to TRBJ1-1; D is unresolved. Germline V gene lookup returns CDR1 MNHEY and CDR2 SVGAGI. Trimming took off 2 bases at V and 0 bases at J, with 10 bases between the two ends. The CDR3 is made up of 15 amino acids. CDR3 DNA sequence: TGTGCCAGCAGTTACCAACAGATCTTGAACACTGAAGCTTTCTTT. It yields the protein CASSYQQILNTEAFF.

This sequence joins TRBV18 and TRBJ1-4; D may be TRBD1 (6 bases). CDR3 length: 15 amino acids. V was shortened by 6 bases and J by 0 bases, with 11 bases between the two germline ends. Germline V gives CDR1 KGHSH, CDR2 LQKENI. CDR3 protein: CASSGQSSTNEKLFF. CDR3 DNA: TGTGCCAGCTCCGGACAGAGTTCAACTAATGAAAAACTGTTTTTT.

This chain uses TRBV28 with TRBJ2-7, with a possible D match to TRBD2 (5 bases). CDR1 is MDHEN, CDR2 SYDVKM, per germline. The V end lost 2 bases, the J end lost 0 bases, and 11 bases lay between the germline ends. The CDR3 totals 15 residues. CDR3 loop: CASSLPRRASYEQYF. CDR3 nucleotides: TGTGCCAGCAGTTTACCCCGGCGGGCCTCCTACGAGCAGTACTTC.

The rearrangement joins TRBV7-9 to TRBJ2-7; weak D call: TRBD1 (6 bases). The CDR3 consists of 16 residues. V was clipped by 1 base and J by 4 bases, with 17 bases between them. Germline values: CDR1 SEHNR, CDR2 FQNEAQ (reference sequence). This CDR3 is CASSLEGTLPRYEQYF. The CDR3, as DNA: TGTGCCAGCAGCTTAGAGGGGACACTACCAAGATACGAGCAGTACTTC.

V gene TRBV18 combines with J gene TRBJ2-3, with TRBD2 identical over 7 bases. This CDR3 comprises 17 residues. Germline lookup yields CDR1 KGHSH and CDR2 LQKENI. The J segment lost 0 bases and the V segment lost 3 bases, leaving 9 bases of the junction unmatched. The CDR3 DNA reads TGTGCCAGCTCACCCGAAGAACTAGCGACTAGCACAGATACGCAGTATTTT. This sequence encodes CASSPEELATSTDTQYF.

The V and J genes are TRBV7-9 and TRBJ2-7; no definite D call. The CDR3 runs 13 residues. Trimming pared 5 bases from V and 10 bases from J, leaving 18 bases between. Germline assignment: CDR1 SEHNR and CDR2 FQNEAQ (reference sequence). The CDR3 is CASSAPSSHNQYF. The CDR3 DNA follows: TGTGCCAGCAGCGCGCCTAGTAGTCACAACCAGTACTTC.

The V call is TRBV5-1, the J call TRBJ2-1, with 9 bases matching TRBD2. Germline CDR1 SGHRS, CDR2 YFSETQ. The V segment lost 5 bases and the J segment 4 bases; nucleotides outside the gene matches: 4. The CDR3 extends over 14 amino acids. The CDR3 nucleotides are TGCGCCAGCAGGAGGAGCGGGAGGTACAATGAGCAGTTCTTC. Its translation: CASRRSGRYNEQFF.

This chain joins TRBV19 and TRBJ2-1; 9 positions match TRBD1. The V gene's germline CDR1 is LNHDA and CDR2 SQIVND (reference sequence). CDR3 size: 16 residues. Trimming cost V 3 bases and J 2 bases; bases outside gene matches: 5. CDR3 DNA: TGTGCCAGTAGTATCCTGGGGACAGGGCCCTACAATGAGCAGTTCTTC. Translated, it gives CASSILGTGPYNEQFF.

This clone has only one observation. J is TRBJ2-1 and V is TRBV11-2; D is possibly TRBD2 (5 bases). Germline V CDR1 and CDR2: SGHAT, FQNNGV. The CDR3 has 14 residues. V gave up 5 bases and J gave up 0 bases, with 8 bases separating them. The DNA of the CDR3 is TGTGCCAGCAGCCCGGGAAGCTCCTACAATGAGCAGTTCTTC. This gives the protein CASSPGSSYNEQFF.

This chain links TRBV5-8 with TRBJ2-2; D is perhaps TRBD2 (5 bases). The CDR3 is made up of 16 amino acids. In germline, CDR1 is SGHTS, CDR2 YDEGEE. The V end lost 4 bases, the J end lost 2 bases, and 15 bases lay between the germline ends. This CDR3 is CASSLHGNPNTGELFF. Here the CDR3 DNA reads TGTGCCAGCAGCCTCCACGGGAATCCCAACACCGGGGAGCTGTTTTTT.

J is TRBJ1-5 and V is TRBV18; D is ambiguous. CDR1 is KGHSH and CDR2 is LQKENI in the germline V gene. V dropped 6 bases and J dropped 0 bases, with 12 bases sitting between them. The CDR3 has 15 amino acids. The CDR3 protein is CASSYDFGSNQPQHF. The DNA of the CDR3 is TGTGCCAGCTCGTACGACTTCGGTAGCAATCAGCCCCAGCATTTT.

V and J are TRBV2 and TRBJ2-2; D not certain. Trimming stripped 8 bases from V and 5 bases from J, with 21 bases between. The CDR3 consists of 16 residues. Germline loops: CDR1 SNHLY, CDR2 FYNNEI. The CDR3 reads CASAASRVSGTGELFF. Written as DNA, the CDR3 is TGTGCCAGCGCAGCCAGTCGGGTGTCGGGTACCGGGGAGCTGTTTTTT.

The count of this clone is one. This chain uses TRBV4-3 with TRBJ2-5; 13 bases fit TRBD2. CDR1 and CDR2 (germline): LGHNA, YSLEER. Trimming cost V 1 base and J 2 bases; bases outside gene matches: 7. The CDR3 covers 18 residues. CDR3 nucleotides: TGCGCCAGCAGCCAAGGACTAGCGGGGGGCTTCCCTCAAGAGACCCAGTACTTC. Its translation is CASSQGLAGGFPQETQYF.

The CDR3 nucleotides read TGTGCCAGTAGACCCGGACAGGGAGGGACGCAGTATTTT. The encoded protein is CASRPGQGGTQYF. The chain links TRBV19 to TRBJ2-3; D may be TRBD1 (8 bases). V lost 6 bases and J 9 bases, leaving 16 bases between the germline ends. Germline assignment: CDR1 LNHDA and CDR2 SQIVND (reference sequence). The length of the CDR3 is 13 residues.

This chain uses TRBV12-3 or TRBV12-4 with TRBJ2-7, with D unclear. V lost 3 bases, J lost 3 bases, and 9 bases lay in between. The CDR3 is made up of 13 amino acids. The CDR3, as DNA: TGTGCCAGCAGTTTTGCGCCGGTCTACGAGCAGTACTTC. It translates to CASSFAPVYEQYF.

This clone was found once. The J gene is TRBJ2-3, the V gene TRBV7-3; D gene uncertain. V lost 2 bases, J lost 3 bases, and 18 bases lay in between. The germline gives CDR1 SGHTA, CDR2 FQGTGA. The CDR3 totals 17 residues. CDR3 amino acids: CASSLQSGGPRTDTQYF. The CDR3, as DNA: TGTGCCAGCAGCTTACAATCCGGCGGCCCAAGGACAGATACGCAGTATTTT.

The rearrangement joins TRBV7-6 to TRBJ2-6, with D possibly matching TRBD1 (5 bases). Germline V gene data show CDR1 as SGHVS and CDR2 as FNYEAQ. CDR3 length: 18 residues. V lost 1 base to trimming and J lost 3 bases, with 16 bases between them. The CDR3 sequence: CASSLEQVSPIGANVLTF. The CDR3 DNA reads TGTGCCAGCAGCTTAGAACAGGTTAGCCCCATTGGGGCCAACGTCCTGACTTTC.